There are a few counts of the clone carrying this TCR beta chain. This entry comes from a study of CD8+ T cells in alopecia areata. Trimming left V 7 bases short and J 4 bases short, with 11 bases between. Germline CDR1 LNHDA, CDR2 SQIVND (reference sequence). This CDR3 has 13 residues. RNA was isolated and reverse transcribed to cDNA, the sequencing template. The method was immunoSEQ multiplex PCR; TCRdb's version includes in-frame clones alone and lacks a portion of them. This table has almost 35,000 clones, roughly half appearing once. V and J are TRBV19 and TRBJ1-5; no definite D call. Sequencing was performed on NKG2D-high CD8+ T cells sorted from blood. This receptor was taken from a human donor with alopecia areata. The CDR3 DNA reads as TGTGCCAGTAACACGGACCCGAATCAGCCCCAGCATTTT. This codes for CASNTDPNQPQHF.